The clone carrying this T cell receptor (beta chain) was picked up a small number of times. The antigen remains unidentified. CDR1 is SEHNR, CDR2 FQNEAQ, per germline (reference sequence). V was shortened by 1 base and J by 0 bases, with 15 bases between the two germline ends. The CDR3 totals 17 residues. Sequencing was performed with immunoSEQ multiplex PCR; in TCRdb, only in-frame clones are kept and a portion is missing. The top ten hold roughly 16% of the sample, which has around 55,000 clones, around 86% seen once. The data stem from a study of T cells in localized non-small cell lung cancer. Study-wide findings and caveats: There was an association of higher blood T cell density with longer overall survival. Adjacent lung had a median approximately 57 of the 100 largest tumor clones. It was uninvolved adjacent lung that showed the highest T cell clonality, exceeding tumor.

This receptor was taken from a female donor with stage II lung adenocarcinoma. The input for sequencing was PBMCs, taken before any cancer treatment. The chain links TRBV7-9 to TRBJ2-5; D is unresolved. CDR3 region: CASSLGRRHLYQETQYF. In DNA, the CDR3 is TGTGCCAGCAGCTTAGGTAGAAGGCACCTGTACCAAGAGACCCAGTACTTC.